This T cell receptor (beta chain) is from a study of OX40 agonist ivuxolimab in advanced cancers. Study-wide context: Dose-escalation subjects each had hepatocellular carcinoma, melanoma, renal cell or head and neck cancer. Checkpoint inhibitors had been given previously to roughly 36% of patients.

Note on this clone: The antigen is not known.

Per germline, CDR1 LNHDA and CDR2 SQIVND (reference sequence). The CDR3 sequence is 16 residues long. Unmatched junction bases numbered 4, after V lost 6 bases and J lost 0 bases. General observations from the study: The authors did not determine the antigen specificity of the expanded peripheral T cells.

Clones were sequenced by immunoSEQ multiplex PCR, and TCRdb holds only the in-frame ones, with some missing. This table holds over 45,000 clones, nearly 85% found once. This rearrangement joins TRBV19 to TRBJ2-2; 10 positions agree with TRBD2. This sequence originates from an adult with an advanced solid tumor such as melanoma, head and neck, liver or kidney cancer. The sequenced sample was CD4+ or CD8+ T cells sorted from blood, obtained in a trial of the OX40 agonist ivuxolimab. DNA of the CDR3: TGTGCCAGTAGGCCTAGCGGGGGCGCGAACACCGGGGAGCTGTTTTTT. Protein: CASRPSGGANTGELFF.